These 24 T cell receptor beta chains came from one sample sequenced in a study of T cells in localized non-small cell lung cancer. TCRdb's copy holds only in-frame clones and misses some; the assay was immunoSEQ multiplex PCR. Of 45,000 to 60,000 clones in the sample, about 88% were seen once. This material consisted of PBMCs, taken before any cancer treatment. The receptors here all came from a man aged 35 to 69 with stage II lung adenocarcinoma.

With respect to this clone: A read error may produce the germline difference seen at one junction end. The genes are TRBV5-1 and TRBJ2-5; D is uncertain. The CDR3 sequence is 15 residues long. Germline CDR1 and CDR2: SGHRS and YFSETQ. The CDR3 reads CASRLGQAPQETQYF. CDR3 coding DNA: TGCGCCAGCAGATTGGGTCAGGCCCCTCAAGAGACCCAGTACTTC.

The chain employs TRBV7-3 and TRBJ2-2, with D perhaps matching TRBD1 (6 bases). Germline CDR1 reads SGHTA; CDR2 reads FQGTGA. V was pared by 5 bases and J by 7 bases, with 14 bases between. The CDR3 contains 14 residues. DNA for the CDR3: TGTGCCAGCAGCCACAACCAGGGGAACGGGGAGCTGTTTTTT. Translating it yields CASSHNQGNGELFF.

The rearrangement links TRBV5-1 to TRBJ2-1, with TRBD1 matching over 10 bases. The CDR3 runs 16 residues. CDR1 and CDR2 from the germline V gene are SGHRS and YFSETQ. The ends lost 4 bases at V and 3 bases at J; junction bases unmatched: 7. The CDR3 sequence is CASSRGWTGGYNEQFF. In DNA form, the CDR3 reads TGCGCCAGCAGCCGAGGTTGGACAGGGGGCTACAATGAGCAGTTCTTC.

V gene TRBV11-2 combines with J gene TRBJ2-2; unclear D gene. CDR1 is SGHAT and CDR2 is FQNNGV in the germline V gene. V was trimmed by 8 bases and J by 5 bases, leaving 18 bases between them. This CDR3 is built from 15 residues. CDR3 protein: CASGVLRTLTGELFF. CDR3 nucleotide sequence: TGTGCCAGCGGCGTTCTCCGAACTCTAACCGGGGAGCTGTTTTTT.

In its sample, this clone ranks as medium-sized. V is TRBV10-3 and J is TRBJ1-6; a weak D match, TRBD1 (5 bases). This CDR3 region has 13 residues. The germline CDR1 and CDR2 sequences are ENHRY and SYGVKD. Trimming removed 6 bases from V and 10 bases from J, with 13 bases in between. The CDR3 sequence: CAIRERGGSPLHF. As DNA, the CDR3 is TGTGCCATCAGGGAGAGGGGAGGATCACCCCTCCACTTT.

This clone appeared once. The chain uses TRBV18 and TRBJ1-3; unclear D gene. This CDR3 spans 15 amino acids. Germline CDR1 is KGHSH and CDR2 is LQKENI. Trimming left V 0 bases short and J 0 bases short, with 6 bases between. CDR3 amino acids: CASSPPGLSGNTIYF. In DNA, the CDR3 is TGTGCCAGCTCACCACCGGGCCTCTCTGGAAACACCATATATTTT.

This chain connects TRBV4-1 to TRBJ2-6, with TRBD1 as a possible D gene (6 bases). This CDR3 comprises 17 residues. The V gene's germline CDR1 is MGHRA and CDR2 YSYEKL. The V and J ends lost 6 bases and 0 bases respectively, with 15 bases between them. The CDR3 bases are TGCGCCAGCAGTCACACAGGGACCGGCTCTGGGGCCAACGTCCTGACTTTC. Translated: CASSHTGTGSGANVLTF.

The chain couples TRBV7-8 to TRBJ1-3; D may be TRBD1 (5 bases). V lost 0 bases and J 0 bases, leaving 9 bases between the germline ends. The CDR3 contains 16 residues. CDR1 is SGHVS, CDR2 FQNEAQ, per germline. CDR3 coding DNA: TGTGCCAGCAGCTTAGCGGAGACAGACTCTGGAAACACCATATATTTT. Protein sequence: CASSLAETDSGNTIYF.

The V call is TRBV14, the J call TRBJ1-3, with TRBD1 as a possible D gene (5 bases). Looked up from germline, CDR1 is SGHDN and CDR2 is FVKESK. V lost 5 bases and J lost 0, with 17 bases in between. The CDR3 loop spans 17 amino acids. The CDR3 nucleotides are TGTGCCAGCAGCGATTGGGACTCACCGATCTCTGGAAACACCATATATTTT. Protein: CASSDWDSPISGNTIYF.

The chain's CDR3 is CASSLWSGAVYEQYV. The CDR3 DNA is TGTGCCAGCAGCTTGTGGTCGGGGGCTGTTTACGAGCAGTACGTC. The rearrangement uses TRBV5-6 and TRBJ2-7; tentatively, D is TRBD1 or TRBD2 (6 bases each). The CDR3 is made up of 15 amino acids. Between the trimmed V and J ends, which lost 1 base and 4 bases, there was a span of 15 bases. Per germline, CDR1 SGHDT and CDR2 YYEEEE.

This clone occurred a few times. The chain uses TRBV6-5 and TRBJ1-3, with D perhaps TRBD1 (6 bases). In germline, CDR1 is MNHEY, CDR2 SVGAGI. The CDR3 sequence is 15 residues long. Trimming stripped 0 bases from V and 3 bases from J, with 9 bases between. Written as DNA, the CDR3 is TGTGCCAGCAGTTACTCGAGGGGGTTTGGAAACACCATATATTTT. Translating it yields CASSYSRGFGNTIYF.

As regards this clone: This could be a read error, since a much larger clone is one nucleotide away. V and J are TRBV30 and TRBJ1-2; D is unclear. Germline V gene data show CDR1 as GTSNPN and CDR2 as SVGIG (reference sequence). The CDR3 consists of 12 residues. Trimming took off 0 bases at V and 10 bases at J, with 12 bases between the two ends. The CDR3 region has the DNA TGTGCCTGGAGTGTAAAAGGGTGGGTCTACACCTTC. Translation: CAWSVKGWVYTF.

The V call is TRBV6-5, the J call TRBJ2-3; D is undetermined. V lost 2 bases and J 0 bases, leaving 9 bases between the germline ends. The germline gives CDR1 MNHEY, CDR2 SVGAGI. The CDR3 covers 15 residues. CDR3 in DNA: TGTGCCAGCAGTTACCTAAACCCTAGCACAGATACGCAGTATTTT. This encodes CASSYLNPSTDTQYF.

This clone was detected only a few times. The chain is built from TRBV28 and TRBJ1-1, with unresolved D. The CDR3 extends over 11 amino acids. V was clipped by 3 bases and J by 7 bases, with 6 bases between them. Per the germline V gene, CDR1 is MDHEN and CDR2 is SYDVKM. The CDR3 reads CASSLSFEAFF. The DNA of the CDR3 is TGTGCCAGCAGTTTGTCCTTTGAAGCTTTCTTT.

This clone was recorded once. An end of the junction does not agree with germline; a read error may underlie this. This chain uses TRBV12-5 with TRBJ1-6, with 7 bases aligning to TRBD1. The CDR3 extends over 16 amino acids. Per germline, CDR1 LGHNT and CDR2 FRNRAP. The DNA of the CDR3 is TGTGCTAGTGGTTGGCATAAGGGGGCCTACAATTCACCCCTCCACTTT. This gives the protein CASGWHKGAYNSPLHF.

The CDR3 bases are TGTGCCAGCAGCCGGAAAATTGGGTATGGCTACACCTTC. Translation gives CASSRKIGYGYTF. The rearrangement joins TRBV2 to TRBJ1-2; D call uncertain. This CDR3 region has 13 residues. CDR1 is SNHLY, CDR2 FYNNEI, per germline. Trimming removed 6 bases from V and 5 bases from J, with 13 bases in between.

This clone was observed a handful of times. V and J are TRBV9 and TRBJ1-2; D unclear. From germline, CDR1 is SGDLS and CDR2 YYNGEE. The germline V and J ends were trimmed by 4 bases and 8 bases, with 15 bases remaining between them. CDR3 size: 13 residues. CDR3 protein: CASSTRALEGYTF. DNA of the CDR3: TGTGCCAGCAGCACCCGGGCCCTTGAAGGCTACACCTTC.

The gene calls are TRBV5-1 and TRBJ2-1; 12 bases match TRBD1. V was pared by 7 bases and J by 6 bases, with 17 bases of the junction left unmatched. The CDR3 is 18 residues long. Germline CDR1 SGHRS, CDR2 YFSETQ. The CDR3 spells CASSTIFSGQGAPNEQFF. CDR3 DNA: TGCGCCAGCTCGACCATCTTTTCGGGACAGGGGGCCCCCAATGAGCAGTTCTTC.

About this clone: This sample also contains other DNA sequences that code for the same CDR3. V usage is TRBV4-2 and J usage is TRBJ1-2, with D possibly matching TRBD1 (6 bases). Germline CDR1 LGHNA, CDR2 YNFKEQ. This CDR3 is built from 18 residues. V lost 0 bases to trimming and J lost 10 bases, with 27 bases between them. CDR3 nucleotides: TGTGCCAGCAGCCAAGACTTACCAGGGTCAACAGGAGGGGGTGACTACACCTTC. Translating gives CASSQDLPGSTGGGDYTF.

The chain combines TRBV18 with TRBJ2-3; 9 bases align to TRBD2. Germline CDR1 KGHSH, CDR2 LQKENI. V dropped 3 bases and J dropped 2; count of bases not matched to a gene: 6. CDR3 size: 16 residues. The CDR3 coding sequence is TGTGCCAGCTCACCCGAGCGGGGGGACCTCACAGATACGCAGTATTTT. Its protein is CASSPERGDLTDTQYF.

The chain employs TRBV4-1 and TRBJ1-3; 9 bases line up with TRBD1. In germline, CDR1 is MGHRA, CDR2 YSYEKL. This CDR3 has 15 amino acids. J gave up 3 bases and V 0 bases, and 0 bases lay outside the gene matches. The CDR3 DNA follows: TGCGCCAGCAGCCAAGAGGGACAGGGTGGAAACACCATATATTTT. Encoded protein: CASSQEGQGGNTIYF.

Within the sample, this clone is medium-sized. The chain is built from TRBV6-1 and TRBJ1-2; D not certain. V was pared by 6 bases and J by 1 base, with 12 bases between. CDR1 and CDR2 from the germline V gene are MNHNS and SASEGT. The CDR3 covers 14 residues. The CDR3 DNA follows: TGTGCCAGCAGCCGAGAGGCTAATAACTATGGCTACACCTTC. Translated: CASSREANNYGYTF.

The CDR3 here is CASTQRGGDTDTQYF. The CDR3 DNA reads as TGTGCCAGCACCCAAAGGGGGGGCGACACAGATACGCAGTATTTT. V gene TRBV9 combines with J gene TRBJ2-3; D is possibly TRBD2 (7 bases). The germline V and J ends were trimmed by 6 bases and 2 bases, with 16 bases remaining between them. Germline V CDR1 and CDR2: SGDLS, YYNGEE. This CDR3 is built from 15 residues.

The chain carries TRBV19 and TRBJ2-6, with D perhaps matching TRBD1 (6 bases). V was clipped by 4 bases and J by 1 base, with 23 bases between them. The germline CDR1 and CDR2 sequences are LNHDA and SQIVND (reference sequence). The CDR3 is 20 residues long. CDR3 coding DNA: TGTGCCAGTAGTACCCCCCTTAAGTGGGGGACACCTTCTGGGGCCAACGTCCTGACTTTC. Residues: CASSTPLKWGTPSGANVLTF.